This T cell receptor (beta chain) was captured by sequencing in a study of metastatic and nonmetastatic thyroid tumors. Prior to thyroid surgery, none of the patients had received any treatment. Trimming removed 4 bases at V and 2 bases at J, with 2 bases between. The CDR3 sequence is 11 residues long. This clone was counted a few times. Using MiXCR, TCRdb re-called clones from the PCR reads. This sample has about 20,000 clones, with under 25% found just once. The specimen sequenced was blood. This TCR derives from a male donor with papillary thyroid cancer or a benign thyroid nodule (not recorded which). Some clones in this sample may be carry-over from other donors' samples. This chain connects TRBV12-3 or TRBV12-4 to TRBJ1-2, with D hard to call. The CDR3: CASSSNYGYTF. In nucleotides, the CDR3 is TGTGCCAGCAGTTCCAACTATGGCTACACCTTC.